The 21 T cell receptor beta chains below were found in one sample sequenced in a study of cytomegalovirus exposure and HLA in healthy donors. The PCR ran on 60 Vbeta and 13 Jbeta primers. Using immunoSEQ multiplex PCR, the repertoire was profiled, and TCRdb retains in-frame clones only, with some absent. This sample has approximately 150,000 clones, with 79% found just once. The sequenced sample consisted of PBMCs. Every receptor here comes from a man aged 40-49 years in good health and CMV-seronegative.

Comment on this clone: An end of the junction does not agree with germline; a read error may underlie this. J is TRBJ2-6 and V is TRBV28; the D gene is possibly TRBD1 (5 bases). Germline lookup yields CDR1 MDHEN and CDR2 SYDVKM. CDR3 length: 16 amino acids. The DNA of the CDR3 is TGTGCCTGCAGTTTCAAGGGATTGCCTGGGGCCAACGGCCTGACTTTC. Translating it yields CACSFKGLPGANGLTF.

The chain joins TRBV7-2 to TRBJ1-2; 11 bases map to TRBD1. V gave up 0 bases and J gave up 7 bases; unmatched junction bases: 7. Germline V CDR1 and CDR2: SGHTA, FQGNSA. This CDR3 spans 16 amino acids. CDR3 loop: CASSLAPGDRGSGYTF. CDR3 bases: TGTGCCAGCAGCTTAGCGCCAGGGGACAGGGGGTCTGGCTACACCTTC.

The rearrangement joins TRBV9 to TRBJ2-1; D is perhaps TRBD1 (6 bases). Trimming shortened V by 3 bases and J by 5 bases, and 12 bases separated the two germline ends. Germline V lookup: CDR1 SGDLS, CDR2 YYNGEE. The CDR3 is 14 amino acids. The chain's CDR3 is CASSASTGHNEQFF. The CDR3 bases are TGTGCCAGCAGCGCATCGACAGGCCACAATGAGCAGTTCTTC. Filled out from reference TRBV9 and TRBJ2-1, the complete variable domain reads DSGVTQTPKHLITATGQRVTLRCSPRSGDLSVYWYQQSLDQGLQFLIQYYNGEERAKGNILERFSAQQFPDLHSELNLSSLELGDSALYFCASSASTGHNEQFFGPGTRLTVL.

This chain connects TRBV4-1 to TRBJ1-1, with D perhaps matching TRBD1 (6 bases). The germline CDR1 and CDR2 sequences are MGHRA and YSYEKL. Deletions cut 1 base from V and 11 bases from J, with 20 bases between. The CDR3 covers 15 residues. CDR3 nucleotide sequence: TGCGCCAGCAGCCAAGTAAGGGGGATCCGTTCGAGGGCTTTCTTT. Encoded protein: CASSQVRGIRSRAFF.

This clone was recorded only once. This CDR3 is also generated by other DNA sequences in the sample. The gene calls are TRBV28 and TRBJ2-3; TRBD1 matches 10 bases. This CDR3 is built from 18 residues. The ends lost 6 bases at V and 3 bases at J; junction bases unmatched: 15. Germline V lookup: CDR1 MDHEN, CDR2 SYDVKM. CDR3 protein: CASSPDRGLGGGTDTQYF. The CDR3 bases are TGTGCCAGCAGCCCTGACAGGGGGCTGGGAGGGGGTACAGATACGCAGTATTTT.

V gene TRBV18 combines with J gene TRBJ2-7; perhaps TRBD2 as D (5 bases). Trimming stripped 3 bases from V and 3 bases from J, with 15 bases between. Per germline, CDR1 KGHSH and CDR2 LQKENI. The CDR3 has 15 amino acids. The chain's CDR3 is CASSPGEFRLYEQYF. The CDR3 DNA is TGTGCCAGCTCACCGGGAGAGTTCCGGCTCTACGAGCAGTACTTC.

This chain links TRBV15 with TRBJ2-5; D is unresolved. The germline V and J ends were trimmed by 1 base and 1 base, with 10 bases remaining between them. Germline lookup yields CDR1 LNHNV and CDR2 YYDKDF (reference sequence). The CDR3 runs 15 residues. CDR3 in amino acids: CATSRVAGTQETQYF. CDR3 nucleotide sequence: TGTGCCACCAGCAGAGTAGCCGGTACCCAAGAGACCCAGTACTTC.

The chain joins TRBV6-5 to TRBJ2-2; no reliable D call. Trimming pared 3 bases from V and 5 bases from J, leaving 10 bases between. Germline CDR1 MNHEY, CDR2 SVGAGI. This CDR3 region has 14 residues. The CDR3 loop reads CASSYGLVTGELFF. The CDR3 region has the DNA TGTGCCAGCAGTTATGGCCTTGTGACCGGGGAGCTGTTTTTT.

This chain uses TRBV4-3 with TRBJ2-3; D perhaps matches TRBD2 (5 bases). The CDR3 spans 12 residues. The germline CDR1 and CDR2 sequences are LGHNA and YSLEER. V gave up 4 bases and J gave up 8 bases, with 10 bases separating them. CDR3 protein: CASSRYGGTQYF. In DNA form, the CDR3 reads TGCGCCAGCAGCCGCTATGGAGGTACGCAGTATTTT.

The gene calls are TRBV10-3 and TRBJ1-2, with 9 bases that match TRBD1. Germline CDR1 reads ENHRY; CDR2 reads SYGVKD. V was pared by 7 bases and J by 4 bases, with 10 bases of the junction left unmatched. CDR3 size: 15 residues. CDR3 in DNA: TGTGCCATCAAAGAGGGACAGGGTATTGGCTATGGCTACACCTTC. Translating it yields CAIKEGQGIGYGYTF.

The rearrangement joins TRBV12-5 to TRBJ2-1, with 11 bases matching TRBD2. Losses at the gene ends were 7 bases for V and 9 bases for J; bases not matched to a gene: 11. The CDR3 is made up of 15 amino acids. Germline V CDR1 and CDR2: LGHNT, FRNRAP. For the CDR3, the DNA is TGTGCTAGTGCCCCTGGGTTAGCGGGAGGGGGTGAGCAGTTCTTC. It codes for CASAPGLAGGGEQFF. Using reference TRBV12-5 and TRBJ2-1 for the parts outside the CDR3, the full variable domain is DARVTQTPRHKVTEMGQEVTMRCQPILGHNTVFWYRQTMMQGLELLAYFRNRAPLDDSGMPKDRFSAEMPDATLATLKIQPSEPRDSAVYFCASAPGLAGGGEQFFGPGTRLTVL.

J is TRBJ2-3 and V is TRBV5-1; 9 bases line up with TRBD1. The CDR3 is 16 amino acids. Losses at the gene ends were 0 bases for V and 7 bases for J; bases not matched to a gene: 9. Germline V gene sequence: CDR1 SGHRS, CDR2 YFSETQ. The CDR3 DNA is TGCGCCAGCAGCTTGGTTGGGACAGGGCATCCAAATACGCAGTATTTT. Translating gives CASSLVGTGHPNTQYF.

Written as DNA, the CDR3 is TGTGCCAGCAGCCATGACAACTACGAGCAGTACTTC. It yields the protein CASSHDNYEQYF. V and J are TRBV2 and TRBJ2-7; D gene uncertain. The germline V gene encodes CDR1 SNHLY and CDR2 FYNNEI. The CDR3 contains 12 residues. Trimming stripped 6 bases from V and 3 bases from J, with 9 bases between.

This clone was seen more than once but under ten times. The V and J genes are TRBV28 and TRBJ1-6; D is possibly TRBD1 (5 bases). Germline V gene lookup returns CDR1 MDHEN and CDR2 SYDVKM. The germline V and J ends were trimmed by 6 bases and 10 bases, with 16 bases remaining between them. This CDR3 comprises 14 residues. CDR3 nucleotide sequence: TGTGCCAGCAGCCGATCGGGGGTAGCGTCACCCCTCCACTTT. This sequence encodes CASSRSGVASPLHF.

In DNA form, the CDR3 reads TGCGCCAGCTACCAGGGGATAACAGATACGCAGTATTTT. Amino acids: CASYQGITDTQYF. The chain is built from TRBV5-1 and TRBJ2-3, with D perhaps TRBD1 (6 bases). CDR3 length: 13 amino acids. Trimming took off 7 bases at V and 3 bases at J, with 12 bases between the two ends. Per germline, CDR1 SGHRS and CDR2 YFSETQ.

The V gene is TRBV18, the J gene TRBJ2-1; 8 positions agree with TRBD2. Germline trimming cut 3 bases from V and 7 bases from J; bases unmatched to any gene: 11. The CDR3 sequence is 16 residues long. CDR1 and CDR2 from the germline V gene are KGHSH and LQKENI. The CDR3 coding sequence is TGTGCCAGCTCACCTTCCGGGCCTGGCGGGGGGAATGAGCAGTTCTTC. It codes for CASSPSGPGGGNEQFF.

This clone was seen a handful of times. V and J are TRBV5-4 and TRBJ2-7; D perhaps matches TRBD2 (5 bases). There are 14 residues in the CDR3. Looked up from germline, CDR1 is SGHNT and CDR2 is YYREEE (reference sequence). V shed 5 bases and J shed 1 base, with 13 bases lying between them. CDR3 sequence (DNA): TGTGCCAGCAGTCGGGAACTTCTGTCCTACGAGCAGTACTTC. This codes for CASSRELLSYEQYF. Supplemented by reference TRBV5-4 and TRBJ2-7, the full variable domain reads ETGVTQSPTHLIKTRGQQVTLRCSSQSGHNTVSWYQQALGQGPQFIFQYYREEENGRGNFPPRFSGLQFPNYSSELNVNALELDDSALYLCASSRELLSYEQYFGPGTRLTVT.

The rearrangement uses TRBV28 and TRBJ1-2; 9 positions match TRBD1. Germline lookup yields CDR1 MDHEN and CDR2 SYDVKM. The CDR3 is 15 amino acids. J was trimmed by 4 bases and V by 6 bases; bases with no gene match: 9. The CDR3 loop is CASSHTGGERYGYTF. The CDR3 coding sequence is TGTGCCAGCAGCCACACAGGGGGCGAACGCTATGGCTACACCTTC.

The chain has TRBV28 and TRBJ1-2; 8 nucleotides line up with TRBD1. This CDR3 is built from 16 residues. The germline CDR1 and CDR2 sequences are MDHEN and SYDVKM. V lost 5 bases to trimming and J lost 3 bases; unmatched junction nucleotides: 11. The DNA of the CDR3 is TGTGCCAGCAGTCCCGCCGTCGGGACAGGTGACTATGGCTACACCTTC. Amino acid sequence: CASSPAVGTGDYGYTF.

The chain joins TRBV5-1 to TRBJ2-7; D gene unclear. The ends were cut back, 0 bases at V and 0 bases at J, with 7 bases in the middle. The CDR3 is 14 amino acids. CDR1 and CDR2 (germline): SGHRS, YFSETQ. This CDR3 is CASSLGRSSYEQYF. CDR3 in DNA: TGCGCCAGCAGCTTGGGACGGAGCTCCTACGAGCAGTACTTC.

This clone has only one observation. Distinct nucleotide sequences in the sample also encode this CDR3. The chain recombines TRBV6-5 with TRBJ2-7, with 7 positions matching TRBD1. The CDR3 sequence is 15 residues long. The V gene's germline CDR1 is MNHEY and CDR2 SVGAGI. Unmatched junction bases numbered 4, after V lost 0 bases and J lost 2 bases. CDR3 sequence: CASSYSRDSTYEQYF. CDR3 DNA: TGTGCCAGCAGTTACTCGAGGGACAGTACCTACGAGCAGTACTTC.